Following are 29 T cell receptor beta chains from one sample sequenced in a study of CD8+ T cells in alopecia areata. Sequencing used cDNA as its template, made by extracting RNA and reverse transcribing it. Sequencing used immunoSEQ multiplex PCR; TCRdb keeps in-frame clones, though not all of them. The table includes some 170,000 clones, roughly 66% detected once. The sequences come from CD8+ T cells sorted from blood, collected at week 0. These receptors came from a human donor with alopecia areata.

The chain recombines TRBV29-1 with TRBJ1-2; D call uncertain. Deletions cut 4 bases from V and 1 base from J, with 10 bases between. Germline V gives CDR1 SQVTM, CDR2 ANQGSEA. The CDR3 is 13 amino acids. Here the CDR3 reads CSVARQNNYGYTF. In DNA, the CDR3 is TGCAGCGTTGCGAGACAAAATAACTATGGCTACACCTTC.

This rearrangement joins TRBV5-6 to TRBJ1-6, with 7 bases that match TRBD1. The CDR3 is made up of 15 amino acids. V dropped 3 bases and J dropped 7; count of bases not matched to a gene: 7. Germline V gives CDR1 SGHDT, CDR2 YYEEEE. CDR3 DNA sequence: TGTGCCAGCAGCTCGGATGACAGGGAGAATTCACCCCTCCACTTT. As protein: CASSSDDRENSPLHF. The complete variable domain, with remaining parts taken from reference TRBV5-6 and TRBJ1-6, reads DAGVTQSPTHLIKTRGQQVTLRCSPKSGHDTVSWYQQALGQGPQFIFQYYEEEERQRGNFPDRFSGHQFPNYSSELNVNALLLGDSALYLCASSSDDRENSPLHFGNGTRLTVT.

The chain is built from TRBV7-2 and TRBJ1-4; 8 bases line up with TRBD1. The J segment lost 5 bases and the V segment lost 4 bases, leaving 6 bases of the junction unmatched. The CDR3 sequence is 15 residues long. Germline CDR1 and CDR2: SGHTA and FQGNSA. CDR3 nucleotide sequence: TGTGCCAGCAGCTGGATTGACAGGGGAAATGAAAAACTGTTTTTT. It is translated as CASSWIDRGNEKLFF.

The V call is TRBV25-1, the J call TRBJ2-3; D not resolved. Trimming left V 1 base short and J 2 bases short, with 10 bases between. CDR1 and CDR2 from the germline V gene are MGHDK and SYGVNS. There are 15 residues in the CDR3. The CDR3 DNA reads TGTGCCAGCAGTGAATTACCTACAACCACAGATACGCAGTATTTT. Translation: CASSELPTTTDTQYF.

The chain couples TRBV2 to TRBJ2-7; 9 bases line up with TRBD1. Germline V gene data show CDR1 as SNHLY and CDR2 as FYNNEI. This CDR3 contains 16 residues. The V segment lost 1 base and the J segment 3 bases; nucleotides outside the gene matches: 7. The CDR3 protein is CASSEGLPGQGYEQYF. The CDR3 DNA follows: TGTGCCAGCAGTGAAGGGCTCCCGGGACAGGGCTACGAGCAGTACTTC.

This chain connects TRBV25-1 to TRBJ1-1, with a weak D call TRBD1 (6 bases). Germline V gene data show CDR1 as MGHDK and CDR2 as SYGVNS. The CDR3 has 15 residues. V lost 6 bases to trimming and J lost 1 base, with 15 bases between them. The CDR3: CASRTEDRRNTEAFF. Here the CDR3 DNA reads TGTGCCAGCAGGACAGAGGACAGAAGGAACACTGAAGCTTTCTTT.

The chain has TRBV27 and TRBJ2-1, with D possibly being TRBD2 (6 bases). Trimming shortened V by 3 bases and J by 4 bases, and 13 bases separated the two germline ends. The CDR3 has 15 residues. Germline lookup yields CDR1 MNHEY and CDR2 SMNVEV (reference sequence). DNA for the CDR3: TGTGCCAGCAGTTTTGGAGGGGTAGGTTACAATGAGCAGTTCTTC. Translated: CASSFGGVGYNEQFF.

J is TRBJ2-5 and V is TRBV7-3; D unclear. CDR1 is SGHTA and CDR2 is FQGTGA in the germline V gene. The CDR3 has 15 amino acids. V dropped 3 bases and J dropped 2 bases, with 13 bases sitting between them. The CDR3 region has the DNA TGTGCCAGCAGCTTGGGCGGTGGGCTACAAGAGACCCAGTACTTC. Protein: CASSLGGGLQETQYF.

The chain recombines TRBV15 with TRBJ2-7; 10 bases agree with TRBD1. The CDR3 runs to 14 residues. Germline V gene sequence: CDR1 LNHNV, CDR2 YYDKDF (reference sequence). V lost 7 bases and J lost 3; bases outside the gene matches: 6. The CDR3 region is CATTRTGGYYEQYF. CDR3 bases: TGTGCCACCACCAGGACAGGGGGATACTACGAGCAGTACTTC.

This chain uses TRBV7-9 with TRBJ2-7; unclear D gene. Germline CDR1 is SEHNR and CDR2 is FQNEAQ (reference sequence). This CDR3 is built from 11 residues. V lost 0 bases and J lost 6, with 3 bases in between. This CDR3 is CASSLAIEQYF. The CDR3 DNA sequence: TGTGCCAGCAGCTTAGCCATCGAGCAGTACTTC.

This clone was seen a few times. The V call is TRBV29-1, the J call TRBJ1-2; D is ambiguous. Germline V gene lookup returns CDR1 SQVTM and CDR2 ANQGSEA. V lost 6 bases, J lost 8 bases, and 13 bases lay in between. The CDR3 totals 11 residues. CDR3 sequence (DNA): TGCAGCGTCCCCGCTATGGAAGGCTACACCTTC. Encoded protein: CSVPAMEGYTF.

The V gene is TRBV6-1, the J gene TRBJ2-1, with D tentatively TRBD2 (5 bases). CDR1 and CDR2 from the germline V gene are MNHNS and SASEGT. V dropped 8 bases and J dropped 12 bases, with 17 bases sitting between them. The CDR3 consists of 12 residues. CDR3 sequence reads: CASLANYWGQFF. CDR3 coding DNA: TGTGCCAGCCTAGCCAACTATTGGGGGCAGTTCTTC.

The genes are TRBV5-6 and TRBJ2-5; weak D call: TRBD1 (5 bases). The CDR3 totals 14 residues. V was cut by 1 base and J by 7 bases, with 14 bases left in between. Germline values: CDR1 SGHDT, CDR2 YYEEEE. The chain's CDR3 is CASSLSATQGTQYF. The CDR3 region has the DNA TGTGCCAGCAGCTTGTCGGCAACCCAGGGGACCCAGTACTTC.

This chain connects TRBV30 to TRBJ1-2; TRBD1 matches 9 bases. From germline, CDR1 is GTSNPN and CDR2 SVGIG (reference sequence). The CDR3 has 16 residues. Unmatched junction bases numbered 15, after V lost 6 bases and J lost 4 bases. CDR3 DNA sequence: TGTGCCTGCGTCCCGGGACAGGGAAGAAGACTCTATGGCTACACCTTC. Translated, it gives CACVPGQGRRLYGYTF.

V usage is TRBV29-1 and J usage is TRBJ1-2; the D gene is possibly TRBD1 (5 bases). Germline assignment: CDR1 SQVTM and CDR2 ANQGSEA. This CDR3 spans 12 amino acids. The germline V and J ends were trimmed by 2 bases and 7 bases, with 11 bases remaining between them. CDR3 amino acids: CSVETGVSGYTF. Written as DNA, the CDR3 is TGCAGCGTTGAAACGGGGGTCTCTGGCTACACCTTC. Full variable domain (remainder filled in from reference TRBV29-1 and TRBJ1-2): SAVISQKPSRDICQRGTSLTIQCQVDSQVTMMFWYRQQPGQSLTLIATANQGSEATYESGFVIDKFPISRPNLTFSTLTVSNMSPEDSSIYLCSVETGVSGYTFGSGTRLTVV.

The chain combines TRBV27 with TRBJ2-5, with TRBD1 identical over 8 bases. Germline values: CDR1 MNHEY, CDR2 SMNVEV (reference sequence). V dropped 3 bases and J dropped 4; count of bases not matched to a gene: 7. There are 15 residues in the CDR3. The CDR3 spells CASSFSTGDGETQYF. CDR3 DNA: TGTGCCAGCAGTTTCTCGACAGGGGATGGAGAGACCCAGTACTTC.

This clone was found a few times. The V call is TRBV6-5, the J call TRBJ1-4; D call uncertain. The V end was cut by 2 bases, the J end by 12 bases, with 13 bases between. The V gene's germline CDR1 is MNHEY and CDR2 SVGAGI. The CDR3 has 13 amino acids. The CDR3: CASSYDPRRELFF. The CDR3 DNA is TGTGCCAGCAGTTACGATCCCCGGCGGGAACTGTTTTTT.

The chain joins TRBV5-1 to TRBJ1-4; D not certain. With 6 bases removed from V and 5 bases from J, the gap between germline ends came to 11 bases. CDR3 length: 13 residues. In germline, CDR1 is SGHRS, CDR2 YFSETQ. The CDR3 bases are TGCGCCAGCACCGAGGTGGGGAATGAAAAACTGTTTTTT. It encodes CASTEVGNEKLFF. Full variable domain (missing parts from reference TRBV5-1 and TRBJ1-4): KAGVTQTPRYLIKTRGQQVTLSCSPISGHRSVSWYQQTPGQGLQFLFEYFSETQRNKGNFPGRFSGRQFSNSRSEMNVSTLELGDSALYLCASTEVGNEKLFFGSGTQLSVL.

This clone was picked up a small number of times. The chain joins TRBV13 to TRBJ1-1, with 8 bases identical to TRBD1. Germline values: CDR1 PRHDT, CDR2 FYEKMQ (reference sequence). The V gene end was trimmed by 5 bases and the J gene end by 0 bases; junction bases not matched to a gene: 5. The CDR3 runs 15 residues. CDR3 region: CASSDQQGVNTEAFF. The CDR3 bases are TGTGCCAGCAGCGATCAACAGGGGGTGAACACTGAAGCTTTCTTT.

This chain uses TRBV7-9 with TRBJ1-1; D gene unclear. V was shortened by 5 bases and J by 1 base, with 5 bases between the two germline ends. From germline, CDR1 is SEHNR and CDR2 FQNEAQ (reference sequence). The length of the CDR3 is 12 residues. This CDR3 reads CASSAANTEAFF. The CDR3 region has the DNA TGTGCCAGCAGCGCAGCGAACACTGAAGCTTTCTTT.

The chain carries TRBV10-3 and TRBJ2-1; 9 nucleotides align to TRBD2. The length of the CDR3 is 14 residues. Germline CDR1 reads ENHRY; CDR2 reads SYGVKD. V lost 6 bases to trimming and J lost 4 bases; unmatched junction nucleotides: 4. The CDR3 here is CAIRERGAYNEQFF. CDR3 nucleotide sequence: TGTGCCATCAGGGAGCGGGGGGCGTACAATGAGCAGTTCTTC.

CDR3 in DNA: TGTGCCAGCAGTGCAGGAGTAGTAGCCAAAAACATTCAGTACTTC. Residues: CASSAGVVAKNIQYF. V and J are TRBV2 and TRBJ2-4, with D unresolved. The length of the CDR3 is 15 residues. Trimming removed 4 bases from V and 0 bases from J, with 10 bases in between. CDR1 and CDR2 (germline): SNHLY, FYNNEI.

This rearrangement joins TRBV30 to TRBJ1-5; tentative D call: TRBD1 (6 bases). The CDR3 contains 14 residues. Trimming removed 4 bases from V and 4 bases from J, with 14 bases in between. The germline gives CDR1 GTSNPN, CDR2 SVGIG (reference sequence). The CDR3 protein is CAWNTGTGNQPQHF. CDR3 nucleotides: TGTGCCTGGAACACAGGGACTGGAAATCAGCCCCAGCATTTT. The whole variable domain, remainder taken from reference TRBV30 and TRBJ1-5, is SQTIHQWPATLVQPVGSPLSLECTVEGTSNPNLYWYRQAAGRGLQLLFYSVGIGQISSEVPQNLSASRPQDRQFILSSKKLLLSDSGFYLCAWNTGTGNQPQHFGDGTRLSIL.

On this clone: Since no conserved phenylalanine or tryptophan closes the CDR3, a read error is the likely cause. The genes are TRBV7-9 and TRBJ1-2; D is ambiguous. Trimming pared 5 bases from V and 11 bases from J, leaving 18 bases between. The CDR3 is made up of 13 amino acids. Germline V gene data show CDR1 as SEHNR and CDR2 as FQNEAQ (reference sequence). CDR3 nucleotide sequence: TGTGCCAGCAGCGACCACCAAAAAGGGTTATACACCGTC. It encodes CASSDHQKGLYTV.

This chain links TRBV6-5 with TRBJ2-5; D remains unclear. Germline V gene lookup returns CDR1 MNHEY and CDR2 SVGAGI. Trimming left V 2 bases short and J 5 bases short, with 9 bases between. The CDR3 sequence is 13 residues long. In DNA form, the CDR3 reads TGTGCCAGCAGTTACAAACTAACGGAGACCCAGTACTTC. It specifies CASSYKLTETQYF.

The rearrangement joins TRBV19 to TRBJ1-5; no clear D gene. Trimming cost V 4 bases and J 3 bases, with 10 bases left between them. CDR1 LNHDA and CDR2 SQIVND come from the germline V gene (reference sequence). CDR3 length: 14 residues. The CDR3 spells CASSTYEDNQPQHF. The CDR3, as DNA: TGTGCCAGTAGTACATACGAAGACAATCAGCCCCAGCATTTT. Full variable domain (rest looked up from reference TRBV19 and TRBJ1-5): DGGITQSPKYLFRKEGQNVTLSCEQNLNHDAMYWYRQDPGQGLRLIYYSQIVNDFQKGDIAEGYSVSREKKESFPLTVTSAQKNPTAFYLCASSTYEDNQPQHFGDGTRLSIL.

The chain is built from TRBV29-1 and TRBJ2-5, with D perhaps matching TRBD2 (6 bases). The CDR3 spans 16 residues. V lost 7 bases, J lost 1 base, and 22 bases lay in between. Germline V CDR1 and CDR2: SQVTM, ANQGSEA. For the CDR3, the DNA is TGCAGCGCCGAAATTCCACATCGCGGGGTCCAAGAGACCCAGTACTTC. It yields the protein CSAEIPHRGVQETQYF.

The genes are TRBV7-2 and TRBJ2-1, with TRBD2 matching 11 bases. Trimming cost V 7 bases and J 2 bases; bases outside gene matches: 4. The CDR3 is made up of 15 amino acids. The germline V gene encodes CDR1 SGHTA and CDR2 FQGNSA. DNA of the CDR3: TGTGCCAGCACCGTTAGCGGGGGGGCCTACAATGAGCAGTTCTTC. Translation: CASTVSGGAYNEQFF.

The chain is built from TRBV13 and TRBJ2-3, with 9 bases fitting TRBD2. CDR1 is PRHDT, CDR2 FYEKMQ, per germline (reference sequence). CDR3 size: 15 residues. Here the CDR3 reads CASQRGVLSTDTQYF. As DNA, the CDR3 is TGTGCGTCGCAGCGGGGGGTCTTAAGCACAGATACGCAGTATTTT.